One sample yielded the 17 T cell receptor beta chains listed below, sequenced in a study of glioma-infiltrating T cells. The iRepertoire nested amplicon-rescue multiplex PCR amplified TCR alpha and beta CDR3s from RNA. TCRdb re-called the multiplex PCR reads through MiXCR, storing one row per CDR3 protein. This table holds about 110,000 distinct CDR3 sequences, 20% to 25% found once. Specimen: glioma tissue, nonneoplastic brain tissue, or PBMCs (not recorded which). Receptors originate from a human donor with low-grade glioma or glioblastoma, undergoing nonglioma brain surgery, or in good health (not recorded which).

This clonotype was counted ten times or more. This sequence joins TRBV18 and TRBJ2-1; unclear D gene. CDR3 length: 12 residues. The V gene lost 6 bases and the J gene lost 3 bases, with 6 bases spanning the gap. CDR1 KGHSH and CDR2 LQKENI come from the germline V gene. DNA of the CDR3: TGTGCCAGCTCCTCCTACTACAATGAGCAGTTCTTC. It yields the protein CASSSYYNEQFF. Full variable domain (missing parts from reference TRBV18 and TRBJ2-1): NAGVMQNPRHLVRRRGQEARLRCSPMKGHSHVYWYRQLPEEGLKFMVYLQKENIIDESGMPKERFSAEFPKEGPSILRIQQVVRGDSAAYFCASSSYYNEQFFGPGTRLTVL.

This clonotype was counted at least ten times. A junction end diverges from the germline sequence, so it may reflect a read error. The chain recombines TRBV18 with TRBJ2-7; D remains ambiguous. Germline V gene data show CDR1 as KGHSH and CDR2 as LQKENI. The CDR3 length is 13 residues. The CDR3 bases are TGTGCCAGCTCATCACCACCCCCCTACGAGCAGTACTTC. It specifies CASSSPPPYEQYF.

About this clonotype itself: Germline and junction disagree at one end, which may indicate a read error. The chain has TRBV12-3 or TRBV12-4 and TRBJ2-7; 7 bases map to TRBD1. The CDR3 runs 13 residues. DNA of the CDR3: TGTGCCAGCAGTTTGAATTTCGACGGGACAGCCAACTTC. This encodes CASSLNFDGTANF.

This sequence joins TRBV27 and TRBJ2-1; 9 bases agree with TRBD2. Trimming at V came to 5 bases and at J to 2 bases, leaving 4 bases not matched to a gene. This CDR3 contains 15 residues. Germline V gene sequence: CDR1 MNHEY, CDR2 SMNVEV (reference sequence). The CDR3 loop reads CASSHLAGAYNEQFF. CDR3 nucleotide sequence: TGTGCCAGCAGTCACTTAGCGGGGGCCTACAATGAGCAGTTCTTC.

There are many counts of this clonotype. V usage is TRBV18 and J usage is TRBJ2-3; possibly TRBD2 for D (5 bases). V was cut by 4 bases and J by 1 base, with 12 bases left in between. The CDR3 contains 15 residues. Germline V gives CDR1 KGHSH, CDR2 LQKENI. The CDR3 DNA reads TGTGCCAGCTCACTAATAGAGAGGGGCACAGATACGCAGTATTTT. Its translation is CASSLIERGTDTQYF.

This clonotype was seen at least ten times. The chain uses TRBV5-1 and TRBJ1-1, with 7 bases aligning to TRBD1. This CDR3 comprises 16 residues. V was pared by 1 base and J by 0 bases, with 6 bases of the junction left unmatched. In germline, CDR1 is SGHRS, CDR2 YFSETQ. The CDR3 spells CASSLRPGGLNTEAFF. The CDR3 DNA sequence: TGCGCCAGCAGCTTGAGACCAGGGGGATTGAACACTGAAGCTTTCTTT.

In this sample, this clonotype turned up many times. The CDR3 sequence: CASSEVTYNEQFF. The CDR3 DNA reads TGCGCCAGCAGCGAGGTTACCTACAATGAGCAGTTCTTC. The chain has TRBV10-1 and TRBJ2-1; D not certain. CDR1 and CDR2 from the germline V gene are WNHNN and SYGVQD (reference sequence). The CDR3 consists of 13 residues. V lost 6 bases, J lost 2 bases, and 8 bases lay in between.

The table lists this clonotype with many counts. The V gene is TRBV7-9, the J gene TRBJ1-6; 8 positions agree with TRBD1. The CDR3 consists of 14 residues. Germline lookup yields CDR1 SEHNR and CDR2 FQNEAQ (reference sequence). The junction had 7 bases not matched to a gene; V was cut back by 5 bases and J by 10 bases. The CDR3 DNA sequence: TGTGCCAGCAGCGGCCCAGGGGGCCTGTCACCCCTCCACTTT. It translates to CASSGPGGLSPLHF.

This clonotype was observed at least ten times. The rearrangement links TRBV28 to TRBJ1-3, with D hard to call. Germline V gene lookup returns CDR1 MDHEN and CDR2 SYDVKM. The CDR3 sequence is 15 residues long. Trimming took 6 bases from V and 0 from J, leaving 12 bases between them. CDR3 loop: CASRKVSSSGNTIYF. CDR3 DNA sequence: TGTGCCAGCAGAAAAGTGTCGAGCTCTGGAAACACCATATATTTT.

As concerns this clonotype: A much larger clonotype is one base distant, so this may be a read error. CDR3 sequence (DNA): TGTGCCAGCAGCCAGGGGGGGACGGAGACCCATTACTTC. The encoded protein is CASSQGGTETHYF. V is TRBV4-2 and J is TRBJ2-5, with 7 bases lining up with TRBD2. The CDR3 is 13 amino acids. CDR1 is LGHNA, CDR2 YNFKEQ, per germline.

Many counts were recorded for this clonotype. The chain uses TRBV29-1 and TRBJ1-2, with a tentative D call TRBD1 (6 bases). The CDR3 extends over 13 amino acids. CDR1 SQVTM and CDR2 ANQGSEA come from the germline V gene. The ends were cut back, 8 bases at V and 3 bases at J, with 16 bases in the middle. CDR3 loop: CSTRGQHHYGYTF. The DNA of the CDR3 is TGCAGCACCAGAGGACAGCACCACTATGGCTACACCTTC.

This clonotype was detected ten times or more. The J gene is TRBJ2-1, the V gene TRBV3-1; D remains ambiguous. Germline V gene sequence: CDR1 LGHDT, CDR2 YNNKEL (reference sequence). Trimming removed 10 bases from V and 0 bases from J, with 13 bases in between. The CDR3 sequence is 14 residues long. CDR3 amino acids: CATPPRDSYNEQFF. In DNA form, the CDR3 reads TGTGCCACCCCCCCAAGGGACTCCTACAATGAGCAGTTCTTC.

This clonotype was observed many times. V usage is TRBV5-1 and J usage is TRBJ1-1; D is perhaps TRBD1 (6 bases). Between the trimmed V and J ends, which lost 4 bases and 4 bases, there was a span of 17 bases. Germline-derived CDR1 and CDR2 are SGHRS and YFSETQ. The CDR3 runs 15 residues. CDR3 region: CASSQYGRGGTEAFF. CDR3 DNA sequence: TGCGCCAGCAGCCAGTACGGGAGAGGGGGCACTGAAGCTTTCTTT.

This clonotype was detected only a few times. The chain employs TRBV18 and TRBJ2-1, with 9 bases fitting TRBD2. Trimming took 3 bases from V and 15 from J; bases not matched to a gene: 9. The CDR3 is made up of 13 amino acids. Germline assignment: CDR1 KGHSH and CDR2 LQKENI. CDR3 protein: CASSPTDLAGVFF. CDR3 nucleotides: TGTGCCAGCTCACCCACAGACTTAGCGGGGGTGTTCTTC.

This clonotype has only one observation. At one end, the junction sequence differs from germline, possibly due to a read error. This chain's CDR3 is CASTYGLNQPHHF. The CDR3 bases are TGTGCCAGCACGTATGGGCTCAATCAGCCCCATCATTTT. The V and J genes are TRBV2 and TRBJ1-5; no clear D. CDR3 length: 13 amino acids. CDR1 SNHLY and CDR2 FYNNEI come from the germline V gene.

This clonotype has at least ten counts. This chain links TRBV20-1 with TRBJ2-3; weak D call: TRBD1 (6 bases). There are 16 residues in the CDR3. Trimming left V 6 bases short and J 2 bases short, with 21 bases between. Germline V lookup: CDR1 DFQATT, CDR2 SNEGSKA (reference sequence). Here the CDR3 DNA reads TGCAGTGCCACGGTTCACAGGGCCCAGGTCACAGATACGCAGTATTTT. Its protein is CSATVHRAQVTDTQYF.

In the case of this clonotype: One junction end does not reproduce the germline sequence, and a read error may be involved. The rearrangement uses TRBV6-5 and TRBJ1-2; D possibly corresponds to TRBD1 (5 bases). Germline V CDR1 and CDR2: MNHEY, SVGAGI. There are 12 residues in the CDR3. DNA for the CDR3: TGTGCCGGCAGTGAGCGGGGCTATGGCTACACATTC. It yields the protein CAGSERGYGYTF.